The clone carrying this T cell receptor (beta chain) was recorded a few times. Its antigen is unknown. The data belong to a study of T cells after yellow fever vaccination. Study at large: It was SMART-Seq v4 Ultra Low Input that prepared the fractions with low cell numbers. Study observations and caveats: Abundant clonotypes from the bulk population could get into FACS-sorted repertoires as contaminants.

TCRdb recomputed calls from the 5' RACE reads with MiXCR, one row per CDR3 protein. Here the sample spans fewer than 450,000 distinct CDR3 sequences, about 4% being singletons. V gave up 8 bases and J gave up 2 bases, with 15 bases separating them. This CDR3 has 14 amino acids. The germline V gene has CDR1 LGHNA and CDR2 YSLEER. The specimen was PBMCs, collected 5 days after the yellow fever booster vaccination. The origin of this receptor is a man younger than 30 who received the YFV17D yellow fever vaccine. V gene TRBV4-3 combines with J gene TRBJ2-5; D is uncertain. CDR3 sequence reads: CASRPPVRQETQYF. The CDR3 DNA follows: TGCGCCAGCCGACCGCCCGTCAGACAAGAGACCCAGTACTTC.